This T cell receptor (beta chain) stems from a study of T cells after yellow fever vaccination. MiXCR was run by TCRdb on the 5' RACE reads, yielding one entry per CDR3 protein. The repertoire has a few hundred thousand distinct CDR3 sequences, around 8.6% of them found once; the top ten carry around 3.4%. This clonotype has just a few counts. Its target is not known. The study's findings and limits: Reappearing after the booster were most of the clones from primary vaccination (around 96% CD4, 70% to 90% CD8). Among all clonotypes, a small share was observed in both CD4 and CD8 compartments.

Per germline, CDR1 MNHEY and CDR2 SVGAGI. This CDR3 is 11 amino acids long. Trimming shortened V by 2 bases and J by 7 bases, and 4 bases separated the two germline ends. The V gene is TRBV6-5, the J gene TRBJ2-3; D not certain. The material was CD4+ T cells sorted from PBMCs, obtained 5 days after the yellow fever booster vaccination. The TCR comes from a man aged 18-30 years who received the YFV17D yellow fever vaccine. The CDR3 protein is CASSYVHTQYF. In DNA, the CDR3 is TGTGCCAGCAGTTACGTACATACGCAGTATTTT.